These T cell receptor beta chains were read from a single sample in a study of OX40 agonist ivuxolimab in advanced cancers. The repertoire was sequenced with immunoSEQ multiplex PCR; TCRdb's copy has only in-frame clones and lacks some. The sample includes 98,000 or so clones, about 91% of them seen just once. The sample here was CD4+ or CD8+ T cells sorted from blood, taken in a trial of the OX40 agonist ivuxolimab. Receptor source: an adult with an advanced solid tumor such as melanoma, head and neck, liver or kidney cancer. Each CDR3 is given with its conserved first and last residue. The D gene is left open where the match is weak. Expanded clones get a size class; other rows say once, few or many, or leave the size out.

TRBV28	TRBJ1-6	NA	TRBD1	TGTGCCAGCAGTTACAGGGGTTACTCACCCCTCCACTTT	CASSYRGYSPLHF
TRBV6-5	TRBJ1-5	NA	NA	TGTGCCAGCAGTTCGCTCGGGCCTCCCGCGGCCCAGCATTTT	CASSSLGPPAAQHF
TRBV7-2	TRBJ1-3	NA	NA	TGTGCCAGCAGCTTATTTTCGGCTTCTGGAAACACCATATATTTT	CASSLFSASGNTIYF
TRBV28	TRBJ1-6	NA	NA	TGTGCCAGCAGCCAAGGGGGAGGGCGTTCACCCCTCCACTTT	CASSQGGGRSPLHF
TRBV5-1	TRBJ2-7	NA	TRBD1	TGCGCCAGCAGCCCTTTCGGACAGGGAAGAGAGCAGTACTTC	CASSPFGQGREQYF
TRBV29-1	TRBJ2-7	NA	TRBD1	TGCAGCGTTAAACCGGGACAGGTAGTCCCCCTCGAGCAGTACTTC	CSVKPGQVVPLEQYF
TRBV7-9	TRBJ2-5	NA	NA	TGTGCCAGCAGCTTGCTAACGGAGACCCAGTACTTC	CASSLLTETQYF
TRBV5-1	TRBJ2-3	NA	TRBD2	TGCGCCAGCAGCCAACCCGGGACTAGCGGGAGTACGTATACGCAGTATTTT	CASSQPGTSGSTYTQYF
TRBV27	TRBJ2-7	NA	NA	TGTGCCAGCAGTTTACGTGGGAATCCCGAGCAGTACTTC	CASSLRGNPEQYF
TRBV7-9	TRBJ1-4	once	TRBD1	TGTGCCAGCAGCTCCTCGGACAGGGGGCACCTGTTTTTT	CASSSSDRGHLFF
TRBV28	TRBJ1-4	NA	TRBD1	TGTGCCAGCAGTTTGGGACAGATGGAAAAACTGTTTTTT	CASSLGQMEKLFF
TRBV10-3	TRBJ1-5	NA	NA	TGTGCCATCAGTGAGTCGGGGGTCGGCAATCAGCCCCAGCATTTT	CAISESGVGNQPQHF
TRBV7-9	TRBJ2-3	NA	NA	TGTGCCAGCAGCTTAGCGCAGGCTTATTCAGATACGCAGTATTTT	CASSLAQAYSDTQYF
TRBV18	TRBJ2-7	once	NA	TGTGCCAGCTCACCACGGTGGGAGTACGAGCAGTACTTC	CASSPRWEYEQYF
TRBV6-1	TRBJ1-5	NA	NA	TGTGCCAGCCGTAGGTTGAAGGATAGCAATCAGCCCCAGCATTTT	CASRRLKDSNQPQHF
TRBV7-3	TRBJ2-2	few	NA	TGTGCCACCGCAGCCGGGGAGCTGTTTTTT	CATAAGELFF
TRBV7-3	TRBJ2-3	NA	NA	TGTGCCAGCAGCGCCGGCTTTATCACAGATACGCAGTATTTT	CASSAGFITDTQYF
TRBV5-1	TRBJ2-7	NA	NA	TGCGCCAGCAGCTCCACCGGGGTCGAGCAGTACTTC	CASSSTGVEQYF
TRBV18	TRBJ2-3	NA	TRBD2	TGTGCCAGCTCACTTGCGGGAGGGCCGCTGGATACGCAGTATTTT	CASSLAGGPLDTQYF
TRBV19	TRBJ2-1	NA	NA	TGTGCCAGTAGTATGGGTCGCAGGCTAACTCACAATGAGCAGTTCTTC	CASSMGRRLTHNEQFF
TRBV2	TRBJ1-1	NA	NA	TGTGCCAGCAGTGAAAGGAGTCCCAGGAACACTGAAGCTTTCTTT	CASSERSPRNTEAFF
TRBV5-1	TRBJ1-5	NA	TRBD1	TGCGCCAGCAGCCCGGGGACAGGGAGGAATCAGCCCCAGCATTTT	CASSPGTGRNQPQHF
TRBV5-4	TRBJ1-1	NA	TRBD1	TGTGCCAGCAGCTCCCGGACAGGGGGGGGCACTGAAGCTTTCTTT	CASSSRTGGGTEAFF
TRBV30	TRBJ1-2	NA	NA	TGTGCCTGGAGGGCAGCCGCCCCCTATGGCTACACCTTC	CAWRAAAPYGYTF
TRBV18	TRBJ2-5	NA	TRBD2	TGTGCCAGCTCACCCCTAAGCGGAGGGACTACAAGAGAGACCCAGTACTTC	CASSPLSGGTTRETQYF
TRBV11-2	TRBJ2-1	NA	TRBD1	TGTGCCAGCAGCCGGGACAGGAGCTTCAATGAGCAGTTCTTC	CASSRDRSFNEQFF
TRBV21-1	TRBJ2-3	NA	NA	TGTGCCAGCAGCCCCGGGACTAGCGGGATGGCAGATACGCAGTATTTT	CASSPGTSGMADTQYF
TRBV27	TRBJ1-6	NA	TRBD1	TGTGCCAGCAGTCGACAGGGGGCTATTAATTCACCCCTCCACTTT	CASSRQGAINSPLHF